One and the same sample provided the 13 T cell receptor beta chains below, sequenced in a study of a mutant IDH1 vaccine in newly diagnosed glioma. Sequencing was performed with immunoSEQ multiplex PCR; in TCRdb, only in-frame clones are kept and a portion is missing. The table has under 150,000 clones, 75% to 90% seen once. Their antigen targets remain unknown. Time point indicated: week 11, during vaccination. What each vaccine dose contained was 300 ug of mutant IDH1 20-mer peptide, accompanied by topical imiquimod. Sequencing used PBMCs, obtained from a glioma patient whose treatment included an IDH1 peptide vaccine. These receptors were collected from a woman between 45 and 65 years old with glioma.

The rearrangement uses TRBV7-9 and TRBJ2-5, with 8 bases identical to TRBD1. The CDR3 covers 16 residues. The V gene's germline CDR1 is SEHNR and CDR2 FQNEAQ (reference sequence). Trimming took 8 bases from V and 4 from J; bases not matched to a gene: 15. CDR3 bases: TGTGCCAGCGACACCCTGGACAGGGCCCCCCCAGAGACCCAGTACTTC. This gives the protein CASDTLDRAPPETQYF.

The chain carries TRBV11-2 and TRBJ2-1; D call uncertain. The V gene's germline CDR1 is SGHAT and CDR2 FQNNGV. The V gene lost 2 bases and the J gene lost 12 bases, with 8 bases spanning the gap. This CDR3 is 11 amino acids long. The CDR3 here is CASSLLRLQFF. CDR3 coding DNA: TGTGCCAGCAGCTTACTTCGCTTGCAGTTCTTC.

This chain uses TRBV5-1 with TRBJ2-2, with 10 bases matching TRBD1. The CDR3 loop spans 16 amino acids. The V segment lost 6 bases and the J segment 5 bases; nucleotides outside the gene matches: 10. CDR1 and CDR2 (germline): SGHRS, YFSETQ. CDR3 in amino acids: CASIPPGTGETGELFF. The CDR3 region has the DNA TGCGCCAGCATCCCCCCAGGGACAGGGGAAACCGGGGAGCTGTTTTTT.

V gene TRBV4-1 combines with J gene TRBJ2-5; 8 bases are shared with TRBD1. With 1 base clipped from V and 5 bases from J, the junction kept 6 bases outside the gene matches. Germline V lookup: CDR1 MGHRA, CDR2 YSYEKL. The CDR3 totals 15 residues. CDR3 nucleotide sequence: TGCGCCAGCAGCCAAGGGACAGGGCCTGGGGAGACCCAGTACTTC. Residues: CASSQGTGPGETQYF.

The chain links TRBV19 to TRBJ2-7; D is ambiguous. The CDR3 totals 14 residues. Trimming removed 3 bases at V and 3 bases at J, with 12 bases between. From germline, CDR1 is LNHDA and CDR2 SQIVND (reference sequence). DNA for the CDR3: TGTGCCAGTAGTATGTGGAACACCGTCTACGAGCAGTACTTC. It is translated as CASSMWNTVYEQYF.

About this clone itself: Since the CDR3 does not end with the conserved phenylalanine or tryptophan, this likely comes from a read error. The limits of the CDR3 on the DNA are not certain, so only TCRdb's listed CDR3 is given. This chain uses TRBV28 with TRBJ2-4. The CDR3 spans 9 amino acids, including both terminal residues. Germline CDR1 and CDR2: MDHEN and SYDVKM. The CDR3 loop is CARWAGPGR.

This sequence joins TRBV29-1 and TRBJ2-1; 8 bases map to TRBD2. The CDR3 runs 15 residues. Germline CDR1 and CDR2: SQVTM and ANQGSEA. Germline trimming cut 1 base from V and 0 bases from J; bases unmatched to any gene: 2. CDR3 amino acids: CSVEAREVSYNEQFF. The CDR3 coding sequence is TGCAGCGTTGAAGCGCGGGAGGTCTCCTACAATGAGCAGTTCTTC.

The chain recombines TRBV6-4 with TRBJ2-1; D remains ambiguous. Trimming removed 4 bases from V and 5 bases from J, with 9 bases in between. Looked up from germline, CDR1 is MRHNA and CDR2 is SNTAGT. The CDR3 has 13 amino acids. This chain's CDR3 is CASSVHQNNEQFF. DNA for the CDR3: TGTGCCAGCAGTGTGCACCAAAACAATGAGCAGTTCTTC.

The CDR3 protein is CASSPEVVSANPDTQYF. The CDR3 nucleotides read TGTGCCAGCTCACCGGAGGTAGTTAGCGCCAATCCAGATACGCAGTATTTT. The rearrangement joins TRBV18 to TRBJ2-3, with TRBD2 as a possible D gene (5 bases). CDR1 and CDR2 (germline): KGHSH, LQKENI. V was clipped by 3 bases and J by 4 bases, with 20 bases between them. The CDR3 has 17 amino acids.

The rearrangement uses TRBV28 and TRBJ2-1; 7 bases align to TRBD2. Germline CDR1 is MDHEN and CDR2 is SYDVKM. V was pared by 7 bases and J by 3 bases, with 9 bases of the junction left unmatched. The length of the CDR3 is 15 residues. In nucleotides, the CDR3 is TGTGCCAGCACCACCATGGGGGGGAACTACAATGAGCAGTTCTTC. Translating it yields CASTTMGGNYNEQFF.

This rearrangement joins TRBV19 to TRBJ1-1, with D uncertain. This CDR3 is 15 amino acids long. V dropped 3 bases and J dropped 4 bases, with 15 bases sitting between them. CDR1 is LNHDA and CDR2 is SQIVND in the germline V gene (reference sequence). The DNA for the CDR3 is TGTGCCAGTAGTATCATGGACCGGGGTGGCACTGAAGCTTTCTTT. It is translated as CASSIMDRGGTEAFF.

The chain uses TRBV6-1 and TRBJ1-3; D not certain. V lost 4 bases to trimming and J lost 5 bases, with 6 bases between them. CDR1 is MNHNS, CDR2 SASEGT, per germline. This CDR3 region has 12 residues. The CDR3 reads CASSGSRNTIYF. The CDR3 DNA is TGTGCCAGCAGTGGGAGTAGAAACACCATATATTTT.

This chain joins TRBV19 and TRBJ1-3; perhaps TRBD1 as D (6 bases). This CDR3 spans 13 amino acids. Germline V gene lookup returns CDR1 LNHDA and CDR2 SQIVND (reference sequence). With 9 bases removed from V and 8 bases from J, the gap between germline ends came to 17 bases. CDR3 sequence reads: CARPGEGDDTIYF. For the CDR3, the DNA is TGTGCCAGACCCGGGGAGGGGGATGACACCATATATTTT.